This entry lists 8 T cell receptor beta chains sequenced from one sample in a study of T cells in Graves' hyperthyroidism and ophthalmopathy. Amplification targeted TCR beta CDR3 regions from RNA transcripts. The primer set for the first-round RT-PCR of the TCR CDR3 was HTBI. MiXCR, applied by TCRdb to the multiplex PCR reads, yields one record per CDR3 protein. The sample includes 350,000 to 450,000 distinct CDR3 sequences, roughly 15% of them seen just once. Sequenced: blood. These receptors all come from a woman aged 30 to 39 with Graves' hyperthyroidism that later progressed to Graves' ophthalmopathy.

This clonotype was detected many times. This chain joins TRBV29-1 and TRBJ1-2; 12 bases fit TRBD1. Germline loops: CDR1 SQVTM, CDR2 ANQGSEA. V shed 6 bases and J 8 bases; nucleotides not matched to a gene: 10. CDR3 length: 14 residues. The CDR3 loop reads CSVGGTGGIGGYTF. The CDR3 DNA reads as TGCAGCGTCGGAGGGACAGGGGGCATAGGGGGCTACACCTTC.

This clonotype has a count of ten or more. This chain links TRBV19 with TRBJ1-1; 8 bases match TRBD1. This CDR3 comprises 16 residues. The trim removed 3 bases at V and 5 bases at J, leaving 11 bases unmatched. The germline gives CDR1 LNHDA, CDR2 SQIVND (reference sequence). The CDR3 is CASSILTGVVLTEAFF. DNA of the CDR3: TGTGCCAGTAGTATCCTGACAGGGGTGGTGTTGACTGAAGCTTTCTTT.

This clonotype was counted many times. This chain uses TRBV6-5 with TRBJ1-3, with TRBD1 as a possible D gene (5 bases). The germline V gene has CDR1 MNHEY and CDR2 SVGAGI. V lost 2 bases, J lost 0 bases, and 11 bases lay in between. CDR3 length: 16 residues. As DNA, the CDR3 is TGTGCCAGCAGTTACGGAGGGGAAGGCTCTGGAAACACCATATATTTT. It specifies CASSYGGEGSGNTIYF.

This clonotype has at least ten counts. The CDR3 nucleotides read TGTGCCAGCAGCCCGATAGCGGTTGCCTACGAGCAGTACTTC. Its protein product is CASSPIAVAYEQYF. The chain couples TRBV6-1 to TRBJ2-7, with TRBD2 as a possible D gene (6 bases). V dropped 6 bases and J dropped 2 bases, with 14 bases sitting between them. This CDR3 spans 14 amino acids. The V gene's germline CDR1 is MNHNS and CDR2 SASEGT.

Ten or more counts support this clonotype. V gene TRBV12-3 or TRBV12-4 combines with J gene TRBJ1-6; D is ambiguous. Trimming removed 2 bases from V and 7 bases from J, with 6 bases in between. The CDR3 loop spans 13 amino acids. The CDR3 sequence: CASSLTQNSPLHF. The CDR3 DNA sequence: TGTGCCAGCAGTTTAACTCAGAATTCACCCCTCCACTTT.

As concerns this clonotype: The junction shows a germline mismatch at one end, possibly a read error. This chain joins TRBV20-1 and TRBJ2-5, with D maybe TRBD1 (6 bases). CDR1 is DFQATT, CDR2 SNEGSKA, per germline (reference sequence). The CDR3 sequence is 15 residues long. The CDR3 region has the DNA TGCAGTGCCCACAACAGATTAGGGACACAAGAGACCCGGTACTTC. This codes for CSAHNRLGTQETRYF.

The chain recombines TRBV7-9 with TRBJ1-5, with 7 bases fitting TRBD1. CDR3 length: 17 residues. V was pared by 0 bases and J by 10 bases, with 15 bases of the junction left unmatched. Germline loops: CDR1 SEHNR, CDR2 FQNEAQ (reference sequence). In DNA, the CDR3 is TGTGCCAGCAGCTTAGCCCCACCGGGACAGCCGATACCCCCCCAGCATTTT. Translating gives CASSLAPPGQPIPPQHF.

This clonotype was counted once. This may be a read error: a much more frequent sequence differs by one nucleotide. This chain joins TRBV11-2 and TRBJ2-5, with 9 bases identical to TRBD2. The CDR3 is made up of 14 amino acids. With V trimmed by 5 bases and J by 5 bases, 6 bases remained unmatched. Per germline, CDR1 SGHAT and CDR2 FQNNGV. The CDR3: CASSPGTSRETQYF. DNA of the CDR3: TGTGCCAGCAGCCCCGGGACTAGCCGGGAGACCCAGTACTTC.